This T cell receptor beta chain was sequenced in a study of identical twins. Study-wide results and limits: Zero-insertion analyses could be partly confounded by invariant MAIT and iNKT cells. Twin-shared out-of-frame alpha sequences were enriched for low generation probability.

On this clonotype itself: What it binds is not known.

TCRdb re-analysed the 5' RACE reads in MiXCR, keeping a single row per CDR3 protein. The sample has 500,000 to 600,000 distinct CDR3 sequences; under 25% are singletons. V lost 0 bases and J 0 bases, leaving 9 bases between the germline ends. Per germline, CDR1 SGDLS and CDR2 YYNGEE. The CDR3 is 15 amino acids. These sequences were also reported in another study, on T cells expressing NK-cell markers. That paper adds: TCR beta repertoires came from sorted CD3+CD56+NKG2C+, CD3+CD56+NKG2C- and CD3+CD56-NKG2C+ T cells. The study found these clonotypes also leading the CD3+CD56-NKG2C+ fraction in a few donors.

The sequenced sample consisted of CD4+ T cells sorted from blood. The receptor's source is a woman under 30 in good health. This chain uses TRBV9 with TRBJ1-2; D not resolved. CDR3 nucleotide sequence: TGTGCCAGCAGCGTAGAACCCAACCCTAACTATGGCTACACCTTC. This translates into CASSVEPNPNYGYTF. The whole variable domain, filled in from reference TRBV9 and TRBJ1-2, reads DSGVTQTPKHLITATGQRVTLRCSPRSGDLSVYWYQQSLDQGLQFLIQYYNGEERAKGNILERFSAQQFPDLHSELNLSSLELGDSALYFCASSVEPNPNYGYTFGSGTRLTVV.